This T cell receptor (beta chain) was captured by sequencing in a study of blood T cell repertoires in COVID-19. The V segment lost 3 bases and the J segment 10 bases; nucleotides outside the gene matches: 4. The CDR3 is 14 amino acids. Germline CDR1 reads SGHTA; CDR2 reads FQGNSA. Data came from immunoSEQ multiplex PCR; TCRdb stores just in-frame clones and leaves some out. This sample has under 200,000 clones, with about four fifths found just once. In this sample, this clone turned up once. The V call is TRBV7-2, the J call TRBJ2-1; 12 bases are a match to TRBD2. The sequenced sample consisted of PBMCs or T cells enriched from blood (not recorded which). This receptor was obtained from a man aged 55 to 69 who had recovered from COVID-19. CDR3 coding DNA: TGTGCCAGCAGCTTTGGGACTAGCGGGTCGGAGCAGTTCTTC. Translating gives CASSFGTSGSEQFF.